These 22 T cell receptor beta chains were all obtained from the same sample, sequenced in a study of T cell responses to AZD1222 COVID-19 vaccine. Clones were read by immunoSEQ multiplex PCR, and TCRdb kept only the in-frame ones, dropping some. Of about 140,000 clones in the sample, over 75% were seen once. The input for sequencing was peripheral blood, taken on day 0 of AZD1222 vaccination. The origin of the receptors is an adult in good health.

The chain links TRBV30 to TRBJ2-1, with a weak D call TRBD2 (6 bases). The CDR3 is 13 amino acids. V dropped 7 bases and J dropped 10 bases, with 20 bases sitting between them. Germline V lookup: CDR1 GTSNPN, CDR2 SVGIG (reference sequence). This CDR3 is CASLLAASWEQFF. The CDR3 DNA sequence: TGTGCCTCGTTGTTAGCGGCCTCATGGGAGCAGTTCTTC.

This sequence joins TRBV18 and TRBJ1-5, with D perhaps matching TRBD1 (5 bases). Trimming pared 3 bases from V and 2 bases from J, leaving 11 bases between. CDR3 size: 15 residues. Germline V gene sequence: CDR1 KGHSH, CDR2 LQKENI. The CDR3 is CASSPLGDGNQPQHF. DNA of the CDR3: TGTGCCAGCTCACCTCTAGGGGATGGCAATCAGCCCCAGCATTTT. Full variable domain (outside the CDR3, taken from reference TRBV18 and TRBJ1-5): NAGVMQNPRHLVRRRGQEARLRCSPMKGHSHVYWYRQLPEEGLKFMVYLQKENIIDESGMPKERFSAEFPKEGPSILRIQQVVRGDSAAYFCASSPLGDGNQPQHFGDGTRLSIL.

Here the CDR3 DNA reads TGCGCCAGCAGCCCCGGGACTTGGGACGAGCAGTACTTC. Protein: CASSPGTWDEQYF. The J gene is TRBJ2-7, the V gene TRBV5-1; maybe TRBD2 (6 bases). V lost 4 bases, J lost 5 bases, and 13 bases lay in between. The germline V gene has CDR1 SGHRS and CDR2 YFSETQ. The CDR3 totals 13 residues. The variable domain in full, with the rest retrieved from reference TRBV5-1 and TRBJ2-7, is KAGVTQTPRYLIKTRGQQVTLSCSPISGHRSVSWYQQTPGQGLQFLFEYFSETQRNKGNFPGRFSGRQFSNSRSEMNVSTLELGDSALYLCASSPGTWDEQYFGPGTRLTVT.

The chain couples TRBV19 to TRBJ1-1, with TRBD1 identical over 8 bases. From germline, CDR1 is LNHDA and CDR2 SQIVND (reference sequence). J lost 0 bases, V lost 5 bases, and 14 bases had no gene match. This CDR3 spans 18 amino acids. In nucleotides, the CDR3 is TGTGCCAGTAGTCCATGGACAGGGCCACTGGGGCTGAACACTGAAGCTTTCTTT. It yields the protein CASSPWTGPLGLNTEAFF.

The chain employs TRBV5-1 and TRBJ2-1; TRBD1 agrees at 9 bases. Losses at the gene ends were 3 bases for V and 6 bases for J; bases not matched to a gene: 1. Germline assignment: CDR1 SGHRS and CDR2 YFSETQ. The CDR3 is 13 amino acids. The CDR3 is CASSWGQGNEQFF. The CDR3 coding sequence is TGCGCCAGCAGCTGGGGACAGGGCAATGAGCAGTTCTTC.

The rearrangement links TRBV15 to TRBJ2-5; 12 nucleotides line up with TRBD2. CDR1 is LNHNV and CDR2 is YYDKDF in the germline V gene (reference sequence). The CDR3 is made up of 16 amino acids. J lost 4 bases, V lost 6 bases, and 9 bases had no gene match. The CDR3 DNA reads TGTGCCACCAGTCCTAGCGGGAGGGCCGCGGGAGAGACCCAGTACTTC. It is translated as CATSPSGRAAGETQYF.

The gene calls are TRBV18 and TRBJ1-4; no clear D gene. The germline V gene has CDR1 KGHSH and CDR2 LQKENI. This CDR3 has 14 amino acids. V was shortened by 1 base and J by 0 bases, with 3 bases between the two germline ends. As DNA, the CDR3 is TGTGCCAGCTCACCACAGGCAACTAATGAAAAACTGTTTTTT. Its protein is CASSPQATNEKLFF.

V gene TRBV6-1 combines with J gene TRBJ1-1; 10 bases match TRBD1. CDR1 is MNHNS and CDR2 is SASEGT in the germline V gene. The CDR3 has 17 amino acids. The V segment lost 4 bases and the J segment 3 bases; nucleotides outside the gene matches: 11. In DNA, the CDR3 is TGTGCCAGCAGTGGACCGGGACAGGGGTATCTGGACACTGAAGCTTTCTTT. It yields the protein CASSGPGQGYLDTEAFF.

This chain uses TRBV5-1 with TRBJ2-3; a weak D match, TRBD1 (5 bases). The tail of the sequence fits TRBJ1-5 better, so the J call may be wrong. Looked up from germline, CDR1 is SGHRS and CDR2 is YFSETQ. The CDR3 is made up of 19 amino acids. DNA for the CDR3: TGCGCCAGCAGCTTGAACTTGCCGGGTAGCGGGACTGTTGGAGATACGCAGCATTTT. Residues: CASSLNLPGSGTVGDTQHF.

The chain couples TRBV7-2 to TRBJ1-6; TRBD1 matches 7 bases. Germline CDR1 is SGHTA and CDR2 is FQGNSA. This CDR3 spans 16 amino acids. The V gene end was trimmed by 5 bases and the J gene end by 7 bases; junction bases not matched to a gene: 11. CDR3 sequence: CASSRPPGQKNSPLHF. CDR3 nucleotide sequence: TGTGCCAGCAGCCGTCCCCCGGGACAGAAAAATTCACCCCTCCACTTT.

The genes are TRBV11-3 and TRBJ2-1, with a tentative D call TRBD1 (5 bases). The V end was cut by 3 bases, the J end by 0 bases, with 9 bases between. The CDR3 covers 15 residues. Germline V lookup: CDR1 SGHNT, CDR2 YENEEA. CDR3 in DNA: TGTGCCAGCAGCTTCGGACACCGCTCCTACAATGAGCAGTTCTTC. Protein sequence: CASSFGHRSYNEQFF.

CDR3 protein: CASTPRPGGGPYEQYF. The CDR3 DNA sequence: TGCGCCAGCACCCCCCGGCCTGGCGGGGGTCCCTACGAGCAGTACTTC. The gene calls are TRBV4-1 and TRBJ2-7; 7 bases map to TRBD2. The germline gives CDR1 MGHRA, CDR2 YSYEKL. This CDR3 has 16 amino acids. V was pared by 7 bases and J by 2 bases, with 14 bases of the junction left unmatched.

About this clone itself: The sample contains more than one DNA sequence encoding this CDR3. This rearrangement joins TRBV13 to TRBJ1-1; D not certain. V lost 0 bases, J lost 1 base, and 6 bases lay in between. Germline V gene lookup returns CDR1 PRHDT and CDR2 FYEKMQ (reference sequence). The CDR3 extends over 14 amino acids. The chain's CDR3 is CASSLGRGNTEAFF. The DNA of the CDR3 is TGTGCCAGCAGCTTAGGTCGGGGGAACACTGAAGCTTTCTTT.

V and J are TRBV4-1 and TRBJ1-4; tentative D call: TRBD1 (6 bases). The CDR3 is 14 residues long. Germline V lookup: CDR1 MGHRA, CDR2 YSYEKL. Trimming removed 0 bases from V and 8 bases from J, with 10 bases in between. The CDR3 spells CASSQDRGDEKLFF. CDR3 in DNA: TGCGCCAGCAGCCAAGACAGGGGAGACGAAAAACTGTTTTTT.

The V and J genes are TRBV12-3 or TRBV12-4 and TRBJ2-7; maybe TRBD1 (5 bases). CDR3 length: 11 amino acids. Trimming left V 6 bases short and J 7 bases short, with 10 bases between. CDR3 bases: TGTGCCAGCAGCCAGGGTCGGGAGCAGTACTTC. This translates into CASSQGREQYF.

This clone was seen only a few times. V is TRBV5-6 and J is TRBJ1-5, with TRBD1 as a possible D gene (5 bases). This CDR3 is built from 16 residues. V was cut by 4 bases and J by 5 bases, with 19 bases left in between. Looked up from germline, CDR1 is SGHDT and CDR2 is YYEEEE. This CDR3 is CASSTGTFDPHQPQHF. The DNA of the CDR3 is TGTGCCAGCAGCACCGGGACTTTCGACCCCCATCAGCCCCAGCATTTT.

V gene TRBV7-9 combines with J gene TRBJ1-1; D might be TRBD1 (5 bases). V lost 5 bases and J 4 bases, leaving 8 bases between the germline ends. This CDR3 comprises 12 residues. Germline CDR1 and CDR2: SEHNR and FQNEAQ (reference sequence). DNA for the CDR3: TGTGCCAGCAGCATGAGGGGCACTGAAGCTTTCTTT. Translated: CASSMRGTEAFF.

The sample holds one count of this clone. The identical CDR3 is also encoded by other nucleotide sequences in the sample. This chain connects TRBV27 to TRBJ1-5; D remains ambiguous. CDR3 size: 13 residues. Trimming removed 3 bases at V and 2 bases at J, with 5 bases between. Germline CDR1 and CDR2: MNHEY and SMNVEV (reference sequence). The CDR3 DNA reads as TGTGCCAGCAGTTTGCGGGGCAATCAGCCCCAGCATTTT. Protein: CASSLRGNQPQHF.

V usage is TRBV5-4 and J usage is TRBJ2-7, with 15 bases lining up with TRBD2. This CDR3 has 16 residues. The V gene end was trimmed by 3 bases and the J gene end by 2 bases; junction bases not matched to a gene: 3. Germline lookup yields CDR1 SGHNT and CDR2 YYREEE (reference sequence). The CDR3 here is CASSSWTSGRAYEQYF. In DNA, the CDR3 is TGTGCCAGCAGCTCCTGGACTAGCGGGAGGGCCTACGAGCAGTACTTC.

The CDR3 nucleotides read TGTGCCAGCAAGTCCTCGACAGGGGGTGAAAAACTGTTTTTT. It specifies CASKSSTGGEKLFF. V and J are TRBV19 and TRBJ1-4, with 9 bases lining up with TRBD1. V shed 9 bases, J shed 7 bases, and the junction held 9 bases outside the gene matches. There are 14 residues in the CDR3. The V gene's germline CDR1 is LNHDA and CDR2 SQIVND (reference sequence). Based on the CDR3 plus reference TRBV19 and TRBJ1-4, the full variable domain is DGGITQSPKYLFRKEGQNVTLSCEQNLNHDAMYWYRQDPGQGLRLIYYSQIVNDFQKGDIAEGYSVSREKKESFPLTVTSAQKNPTAFYLCASKSSTGGEKLFFGSGTQLSVL.

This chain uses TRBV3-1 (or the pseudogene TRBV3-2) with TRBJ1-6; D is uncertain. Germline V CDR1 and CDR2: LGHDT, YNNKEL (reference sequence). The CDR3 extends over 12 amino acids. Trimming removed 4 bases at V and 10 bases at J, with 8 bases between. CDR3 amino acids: CASSPRHSPLHF. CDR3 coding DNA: TGTGCCAGCAGCCCACGTCACTCACCCCTCCACTTT.

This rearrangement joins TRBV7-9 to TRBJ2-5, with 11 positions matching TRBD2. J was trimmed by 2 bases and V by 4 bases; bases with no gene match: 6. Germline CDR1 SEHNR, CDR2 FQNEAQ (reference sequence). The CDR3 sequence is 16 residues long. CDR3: CASSSGLAGRQETQYF. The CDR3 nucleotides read TGTGCCAGCAGCTCCGGACTAGCGGGCCGACAAGAGACCCAGTACTTC.